Listed here are 8 T cell receptor beta chains from one sample, sequenced in a study of control samples from healthy donors and cancer patients. Produced via immunoSEQ multiplex PCR; TCRdb's table is partial and in-frame only. The table shows some 130,000 clones, with around 93% occurring only once. Input material: PBMCs. These receptors all stem from a man aged 45-65 years with head and neck cancer.

V is TRBV7-8 and J is TRBJ1-3, with no clear D. Trimming shortened V by 0 bases and J by 7 bases, and 10 bases separated the two germline ends. The CDR3 is 14 amino acids. Germline values: CDR1 SGHVS, CDR2 FQNEAQ. CDR3 in DNA: TGTGCCAGCAGCTTAGCGCACGGGGTGAACACCATATATTTT. Encoded protein: CASSLAHGVNTIYF.

The rearrangement uses TRBV9 and TRBJ2-1; TRBD2 agrees at 8 bases. The CDR3 is 16 amino acids. CDR1 is SGDLS, CDR2 YYNGEE, per germline. J was trimmed by 4 bases and V by 3 bases; bases with no gene match: 9. CDR3 DNA sequence: TGTGCCAGCAGCGACCCGGGAGGGCGTCGGTACAATGAGCAGTTCTTC. It specifies CASSDPGGRRYNEQFF.

The chain is built from TRBV10-3 and TRBJ2-7; 9 positions match TRBD1. Germline V gene sequence: CDR1 ENHRY, CDR2 SYGVKD. V lost 6 bases, J lost 2 bases, and 5 bases stayed unmatched. This CDR3 is 14 amino acids long. CDR3 coding DNA: TGTGCCATCAGGGACAGGGGCGATACCTACGAGCAGTACTTC. Amino acid sequence: CAIRDRGDTYEQYF.

The chain links TRBV7-9 to TRBJ1-1, with 7 bases lining up with TRBD1. Per the germline V gene, CDR1 is SEHNR and CDR2 is FQNEAQ (reference sequence). CDR3 length: 15 amino acids. The V segment lost 3 bases and the J segment 0 bases; nucleotides outside the gene matches: 4. This chain's CDR3 is CASSFRTGVNTEAFF. The CDR3 DNA reads as TGTGCCAGCAGCTTTCGGACAGGAGTGAACACTGAAGCTTTCTTT.

The chain links TRBV6-6 to TRBJ2-2; a weak D match, TRBD2 (6 bases). Germline V CDR1 and CDR2: MNHNY, SVGAGI (reference sequence). V shed 5 bases and J shed 6 bases, with 10 bases lying between them. The CDR3 is 13 residues long. CDR3 protein: CASSPWGAGELFF. CDR3 nucleotide sequence: TGTGCCAGCAGTCCTTGGGGGGCCGGGGAGCTGTTTTTT.

This clone was counted a few times. This chain links TRBV4-1 with TRBJ1-6, with D uncertain. This CDR3 is 17 amino acids long. V gave up 1 base and J gave up 0 bases, with 10 bases separating them. Germline V lookup: CDR1 MGHRA, CDR2 YSYEKL. This CDR3 reads CASSQVPKSSYNSPLHF. The CDR3 nucleotides are TGCGCCAGCAGCCAAGTGCCGAAGAGCTCCTATAATTCACCCCTCCACTTT.

The chain links TRBV19 to TRBJ2-7; TRBD1 matches 7 bases. With 5 bases clipped from V and 2 bases from J, the junction kept 12 bases outside the gene matches. The germline CDR1 and CDR2 sequences are LNHDA and SQIVND (reference sequence). CDR3 length: 16 residues. In DNA, the CDR3 is TGTGCCAGTAGTCCCCAGGACAGGCGATACCCCTACGAGCAGTACTTC. Encoded protein: CASSPQDRRYPYEQYF.

The V and J genes are TRBV7-8 and TRBJ2-1; 9 bases map to TRBD1. The CDR3 extends over 15 amino acids. Germline V gene sequence: CDR1 SGHVS, CDR2 FQNEAQ. Losses at the gene ends were 5 bases for V and 7 bases for J; bases not matched to a gene: 9. DNA of the CDR3: TGTGCCAGCAGCCCCCGGACAGGGGCCCTTAATGAGCAGTTCTTC. This gives the protein CASSPRTGALNEQFF.